These T cell receptor beta chains were read from a single sample in a study of T cells in tuberculosis. TCRdb's table, derived via immunoSEQ multiplex PCR, lists solely in-frame clones and lacks some. The sample holds about 34,000 clones; roughly 93% are singletons and the top ten take 10% to 12%. Material: PBMCs, obtained at tuberculosis diagnosis. These receptors all stem from an adult with tuberculosis. CDR3s include the opening cysteine and the closing phenylalanine or tryptophan. A D gene is named only where the DNA matches it firmly. Size is stated for part of the rows, as once, few or many counts, or as a class when the clone is expanded.

D	V	length	J	size	DNA	CDR3
TRBD1	TRBV30	13	TRBJ1-1	-	TGTGCCTGGAGTGGGACAGGGGTCACTGAAGCTTTCTTT	CAWSGTGVTEAFF
-	TRBV5-1	14	TRBJ2-2	once	TGCGCCAGCAGATGGGGCAGTAACACCGGGGAGCTGTTTTTT	CASRWGSNTGELFF
-	TRBV6-5	14	TRBJ1-6	-	TGTGCCACCTCATCACAGTTTTATAATTCACCCCTCCACTTT	CATSSQFYNSPLHF
-	TRBV9	14	TRBJ1-1	-	TGTGCCAGCAGCGTAGGATGGGGGCACACTGAAGCTTTCTTT	CASSVGWGHTEAFF
-	TRBV5-6	12	TRBJ1-4	-	TGTGCCAGCAGCTTCGGAACACAGAATCTGTTTTTT	CASSFGTQNLFF
TRBD1	TRBV15	16	TRBJ1-2	-	TGTGCCACCAGCAGAGATTGGGACAGGGAAGCAAATGGCTACACCTTC	CATSRDWDREANGYTF
-	TRBV28	15	TRBJ2-7	-	TGTGCCAGCAGTGCAACAGGGCTTAGCTCCTACGAGCAGTACTTC	CASSATGLSSYEQYF
TRBD2	TRBV4-2	16	TRBJ2-2	-	TGTGCCAGCAATCTAGCGGGGGGAAGTCGCACCGGGGAGCTGTTTTTT	CASNLAGGSRTGELFF
-	TRBV30	13	TRBJ2-5	-	TGTGCCTGGAGTGTACGAGGATACGAGACCCAGTACTTC	CAWSVRGYETQYF
-	TRBV15	14	TRBJ1-1	-	TGTGCCACCCGGGCAATTACAGGGATCACTGAAGCTTTCTTT	CATRAITGITEAFF
-	TRBV27	16	TRBJ1-6	-	TGTGCCAGCAGTTTTAGACAGATGACCTATAATTCACCCCTCCACTTT	CASSFRQMTYNSPLHF
-	TRBV27	13	TRBJ2-1	-	TGTGCCAGCAGTTTTACAGATCGCTATGAGCAGTTCTTC	CASSFTDRYEQFF
-	TRBV10-2	18	TRBJ1-3	-	TGCGCCAGCAGTGATCCCAGCCGGGAGGGTAAAGGCGGAAACACCATATATTTT	CASSDPSREGKGGNTIYF
TRBD1	TRBV30	14	TRBJ1-1	-	TGTGCCTGGACTCGGACAGGCTTGAACACTGAAGCTTTCTTT	CAWTRTGLNTEAFF
-	TRBV12-2	17	TRBJ2-7	-	TGTGCAAGTCGCTTAGCAGACCGGGACAGGGTTGGGTACGAGCAGTACTTC	CASRLADRDRVGYEQYF
-	TRBV5-4	14	TRBJ1-1	-	TGTGCCAGCAGCCCCGCACAGGGGAACACTGAAGCTTTCTTT	CASSPAQGNTEAFF
-	TRBV7-6	15	TRBJ2-1	-	TGTGCCAGCAGCTTAGTAGAGCTCCAGGGGTCTGAGCAGTTCTTC	CASSLVELQGSEQFF
-	TRBV15	12	TRBJ1-6	few	TGTGCCACCAGCAGAGATGAGTCGAACCTCCACTTT	CATSRDESNLHF
-	TRBV27	13	TRBJ2-7	-	TGTGCCAGCAGTTTCCCCAGGGTCGGCGAGCAGTACTTC	CASSFPRVGEQYF
-	TRBV6-1	13	TRBJ2-7	-	TGTGCCAGCAGTGAAGGGACAGCCTACGAGCAGTACTTC	CASSEGTAYEQYF